Sequencing of this TCR beta chain was carried out in a study of cytotoxic CD8 clonotypes in ibrutinib-treated CLL. Whole-study findings and limits: Patients showed higher baseline clonality than age-matched healthy donors, and it tracked circulating CD8+ T-cell counts.

Trimming took off 7 bases at V and 4 bases at J, with 11 bases between the two ends. CDR3 length equals 13 residues. Germline V gives CDR1 MNHEY, CDR2 SVGAGI. Approximately 2.2 micrograms of genomic DNA, which was extracted from cryopreserved PBMCs, served as the material used for the TCR beta libraries. The table came from immunoSEQ multiplex PCR; TCRdb's copy has only in-frame clones and leaves some out. In the table there are more than 200,000 clones, around three quarters of which are singletons. In the case of this clone: Its antigen is undetermined.

The TCR originated in a human donor with chronic lymphocytic leukemia. The V gene is TRBV6-5, the J gene TRBJ1-3; D gene uncertain. The sequences come from PBMCs, collected after 24 months of ibrutinib treatment. The CDR3 DNA follows: TGTGCCAGCACCCCTTCTCTGGGAAACACCATATATTTT. It specifies CASTPSLGNTIYF.